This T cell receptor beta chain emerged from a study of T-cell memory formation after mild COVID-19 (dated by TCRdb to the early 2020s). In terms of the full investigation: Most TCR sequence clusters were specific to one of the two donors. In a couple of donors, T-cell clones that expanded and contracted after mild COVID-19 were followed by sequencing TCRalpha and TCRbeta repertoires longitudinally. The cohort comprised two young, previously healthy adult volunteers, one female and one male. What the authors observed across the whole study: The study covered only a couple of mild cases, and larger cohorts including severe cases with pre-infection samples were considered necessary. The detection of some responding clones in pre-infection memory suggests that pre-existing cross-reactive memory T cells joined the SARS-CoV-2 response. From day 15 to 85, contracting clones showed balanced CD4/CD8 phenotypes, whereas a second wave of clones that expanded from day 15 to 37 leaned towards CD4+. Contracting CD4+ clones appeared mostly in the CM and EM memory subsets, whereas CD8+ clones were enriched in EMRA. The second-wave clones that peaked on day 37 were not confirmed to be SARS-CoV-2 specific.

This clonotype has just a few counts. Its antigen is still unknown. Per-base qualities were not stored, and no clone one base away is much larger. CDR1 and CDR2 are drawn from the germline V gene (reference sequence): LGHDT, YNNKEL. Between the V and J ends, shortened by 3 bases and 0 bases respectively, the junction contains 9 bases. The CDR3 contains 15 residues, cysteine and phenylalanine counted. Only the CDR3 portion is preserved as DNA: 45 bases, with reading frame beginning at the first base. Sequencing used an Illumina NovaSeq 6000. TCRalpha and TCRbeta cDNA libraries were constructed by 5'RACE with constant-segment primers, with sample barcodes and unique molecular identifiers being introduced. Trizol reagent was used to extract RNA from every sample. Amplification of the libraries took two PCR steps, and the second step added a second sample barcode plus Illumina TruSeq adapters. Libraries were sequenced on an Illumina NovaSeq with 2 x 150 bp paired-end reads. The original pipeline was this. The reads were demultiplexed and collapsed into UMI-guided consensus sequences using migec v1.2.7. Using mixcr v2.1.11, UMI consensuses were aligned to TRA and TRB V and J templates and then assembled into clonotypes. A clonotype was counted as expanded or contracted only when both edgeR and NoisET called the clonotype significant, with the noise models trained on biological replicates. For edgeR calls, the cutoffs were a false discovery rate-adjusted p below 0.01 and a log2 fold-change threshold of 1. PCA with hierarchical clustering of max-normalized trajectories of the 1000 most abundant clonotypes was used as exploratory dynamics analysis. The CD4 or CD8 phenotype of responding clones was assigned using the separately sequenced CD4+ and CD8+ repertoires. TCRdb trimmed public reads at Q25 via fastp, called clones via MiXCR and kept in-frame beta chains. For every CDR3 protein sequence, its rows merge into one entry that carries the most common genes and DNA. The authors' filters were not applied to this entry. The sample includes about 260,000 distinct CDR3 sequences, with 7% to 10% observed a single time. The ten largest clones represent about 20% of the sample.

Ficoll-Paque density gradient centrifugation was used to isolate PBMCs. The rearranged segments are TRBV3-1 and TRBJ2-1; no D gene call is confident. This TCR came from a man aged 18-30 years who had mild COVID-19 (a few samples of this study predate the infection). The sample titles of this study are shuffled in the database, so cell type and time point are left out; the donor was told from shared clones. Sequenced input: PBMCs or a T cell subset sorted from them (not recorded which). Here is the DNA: TGTGCCAGCAGCCATAGCCTTAGCTCCTACAATGAGCAGTTCTTC. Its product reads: CASSHSLSSYNEQFF.